This entry lists 18 T cell receptor beta chains sequenced from one sample in a study of shared clonotypes between healthy human individuals. The table came from immunoSEQ multiplex PCR; TCRdb's copy has only in-frame clones and leaves some out. In the table there are approximately 470,000 clones, 60% to 80% of which are singletons. Sequencing was carried out using PBMCs. The source of these receptors is a woman in her thirties or forties in good health. Some clones in this sample may be carry-over from other donors' samples.

V gene TRBV18 combines with J gene TRBJ2-5; D gene ambiguous. Germline V lookup: CDR1 KGHSH, CDR2 LQKENI. The CDR3 extends over 15 amino acids. V was clipped by 2 bases and J by 6 bases, with 16 bases between them. CDR3 protein: CASSPSATGMQTQYF. The CDR3, as DNA: TGTGCCAGCTCACCATCGGCCACCGGCATGCAGACCCAGTACTTC. Drawing the rest from reference TRBV18 and TRBJ2-5, the complete variable domain is NAGVMQNPRHLVRRRGQEARLRCSPMKGHSHVYWYRQLPEEGLKFMVYLQKENIIDESGMPKERFSAEFPKEGPSILRIQQVVRGDSAAYFCASSPSATGMQTQYFGPGTRLLVL.

The table lists this clone with a count of one. The chain recombines TRBV7-8 with TRBJ2-3; weak D call: TRBD2 (6 bases). Per the germline V gene, CDR1 is SGHVS and CDR2 is FQNEAQ. The ends were cut back, 3 bases at V and 5 bases at J, with 12 bases in the middle. This CDR3 has 14 residues. The CDR3 region has the DNA TGTGCCAGCAGCTTGGGCCGGGAGCAAGATACGCAGTATTTT. It translates to CASSLGREQDTQYF.

The chain has TRBV6-1 and TRBJ2-7; D gene ambiguous. CDR1 is MNHNS and CDR2 is SASEGT in the germline V gene. CDR3 size: 14 residues. Trimming pared 6 bases from V and 5 bases from J, leaving 17 bases between. The CDR3 DNA is TGTGCCAGCAGGCCCTCACTGGTGTCTCACGAGCAGTACTTC. Its translation: CASRPSLVSHEQYF.

V gene TRBV6-6 combines with J gene TRBJ1-1; 7 bases line up with TRBD1. The CDR3 runs 13 residues. Germline lookup yields CDR1 MNHNY and CDR2 SVGAGI (reference sequence). After removal of 6 bases from V and 6 bases from J, the junction contained 7 bases not matched to a gene. This CDR3 is CASRSTGISEAFF. For the CDR3, the DNA is TGTGCCAGCAGATCGACAGGGATCTCTGAAGCTTTCTTT.

The table lists this clone with a few counts. J is TRBJ2-5 and V is TRBV2; the D call may be TRBD1 or TRBD2 (5 bases each). Trimming stripped 8 bases from V and 0 bases from J, with 10 bases between. From germline, CDR1 is SNHLY and CDR2 FYNNEI. The CDR3 sequence is 13 residues long. The CDR3 here is CASEQGHQETQYF. The CDR3 nucleotides read TGTGCCAGCGAGCAGGGACACCAAGAGACCCAGTACTTC.

The chain recombines TRBV27 with TRBJ2-1; the D is unclear. Germline values: CDR1 MNHEY, CDR2 SMNVEV (reference sequence). The CDR3 is 12 amino acids. V dropped 6 bases and J dropped 6 bases, with 9 bases sitting between them. In DNA, the CDR3 is TGTGCCAGCAGCCACCTCTTCAATGAGCAGTTCTTC. Amino acid sequence: CASSHLFNEQFF.

The chain has TRBV5-1 and TRBJ1-1, with D unclear. The CDR3 is 14 residues long. Germline V gene lookup returns CDR1 SGHRS and CDR2 YFSETQ. Deletions cut 3 bases from V and 2 bases from J, with 11 bases between. CDR3 residues: CASSWGDPNTEAFF. Here the CDR3 DNA reads TGCGCCAGCAGCTGGGGTGACCCTAACACTGAAGCTTTCTTT.

This clone has more than one count but fewer than ten. The V and J genes are TRBV30 and TRBJ1-1; no reliable D call. This CDR3 comprises 13 residues. Trimming cost V 5 bases and J 1 base, with 11 bases left between them. The germline CDR1 and CDR2 sequences are GTSNPN and SVGIG (reference sequence). The CDR3 region has the DNA TGTGCCTGGGAGCCCGGGCCGAACACTGAAGCTTTCTTT. This translates into CAWEPGPNTEAFF.

This clone was counted once. The chain employs TRBV5-1 and TRBJ2-5, with 7 bases fitting TRBD1. CDR3 length equals 14 residues. Germline assignment: CDR1 SGHRS and CDR2 YFSETQ. V trimming: 6 bases; J trimming: 2 bases; junction bases outside the gene matches: 7. The CDR3 spells CASKIGTAQETQYF. DNA for the CDR3: TGCGCCAGCAAAATAGGGACAGCGCAAGAGACCCAGTACTTC. Variable domain in full (rest from reference TRBV5-1 and TRBJ2-5): KAGVTQTPRYLIKTRGQQVTLSCSPISGHRSVSWYQQTPGQGLQFLFEYFSETQRNKGNFPGRFSGRQFSNSRSEMNVSTLELGDSALYLCASKIGTAQETQYFGPGTRLLVL.

This chain links TRBV30 with TRBJ1-1; D unresolved. Germline CDR1 GTSNPN, CDR2 SVGIG (reference sequence). The ends were cut back, 0 bases at V and 3 bases at J, with 11 bases in the middle. The CDR3 contains 14 residues. For the CDR3, the DNA is TGTGCCTGGAGTGTAATTGGGTTGGACACTGAAGCTTTCTTT. Its translation: CAWSVIGLDTEAFF.

This clone was counted at least ten times. The sample carries other DNA sequences with the same CDR3. This chain connects TRBV30 to TRBJ2-5; the match to TRBD2 covers 7 bases. CDR3 length: 12 residues. The V and J ends lost 3 bases and 5 bases, in that order; junction bases with no gene match: 3. CDR1 GTSNPN and CDR2 SVGIG come from the germline V gene (reference sequence). CDR3 DNA sequence: TGTGCCTGGAGCCCCGGGGGGGAGACCCAGTACTTC. The encoded protein is CAWSPGGETQYF. Filled out from reference TRBV30 and TRBJ2-5, the complete variable domain reads SQTIHQWPATLVQPVGSPLSLECTVEGTSNPNLYWYRQAAGRGLQLLFYSVGIGQISSEVPQNLSASRPQDRQFILSSKKLLLSDSGFYLCAWSPGGETQYFGPGTRLLVL.

The V gene is TRBV5-4, the J gene TRBJ1-4; D unclear. The CDR3 totals 13 residues. Trimming took 2 bases from V and 7 from J, leaving 9 bases between them. Germline V gives CDR1 SGHNT, CDR2 YYREEE (reference sequence). In DNA, the CDR3 is TGTGCCAGCAGCTTCCTACCAGGTGAAAAACTGTTTTTT. Its translation: CASSFLPGEKLFF.

In this sample, this clone turned up a few times. This chain uses TRBV7-9 with TRBJ2-7, with D perhaps matching TRBD1 (5 bases). The V end lost 5 bases, the J end lost 1 base, and 9 bases lay between the germline ends. The length of the CDR3 is 13 residues. Germline-derived CDR1 and CDR2 are SEHNR and FQNEAQ (reference sequence). This CDR3 is CASSPGRSYEQYF. The CDR3 region has the DNA TGTGCCAGCAGCCCAGGGCGGTCCTACGAGCAGTACTTC. Supplemented by reference TRBV7-9 and TRBJ2-7, the full variable domain reads DTGVSQNPRHKITKRGQNVTFRCDPISEHNRLYWYRQTLGQGPEFLTYFQNEAQLEKSRLLSDRFSAERPKGSFSTLEIQRTEQGDSAMYLCASSPGRSYEQYFGPGTRLTVT.

The chain couples TRBV4-1 to TRBJ2-5; a weak D match, TRBD2 (6 bases). Trimming removed 0 bases at V and 7 bases at J, with 21 bases between. This CDR3 has 17 amino acids. Germline V gene lookup returns CDR1 MGHRA and CDR2 YSYEKL. Here the CDR3 DNA reads TGCGCCAGCAGCCAAGAATACGCGGGACGCCAGAAGGGGACCCAGTACTTC. This translates into CASSQEYAGRQKGTQYF.

V gene TRBV7-9 combines with J gene TRBJ2-5; D gene unclear. The germline CDR1 and CDR2 sequences are SEHNR and FQNEAQ (reference sequence). The V and J ends lost 4 bases and 1 base respectively, with 7 bases between them. This CDR3 has 13 residues. The CDR3 nucleotides are TGTGCCAGCAGCTCTCTGGGCCAAGAGACCCAGTACTTC. It encodes CASSSLGQETQYF.

This chain joins TRBV7-6 and TRBJ2-5, with D maybe TRBD2 (5 bases). V dropped 8 bases and J dropped 2 bases, with 9 bases sitting between them. The germline CDR1 and CDR2 sequences are SGHVS and FNYEAQ. CDR3 length equals 12 residues. CDR3 bases: TGTGCCAGCCGCGGGCAGCAAGAGACCCAGTACTTC. Encoded protein: CASRGQQETQYF.

V and J are TRBV6-4 and TRBJ2-2; weak D call: TRBD2 (5 bases). This CDR3 region has 13 residues. Germline V gives CDR1 MRHNA, CDR2 SNTAGT. V was shortened by 6 bases and J by 8 bases, with 13 bases between the two germline ends. This CDR3 is CASRSEGVGELFF. The CDR3 nucleotides read TGTGCCAGCAGGTCCGAGGGTGTAGGGGAGCTGTTTTTT.

The chain carries TRBV28 and TRBJ1-2, with 9 nucleotides matching TRBD1. In germline, CDR1 is MDHEN, CDR2 SYDVKM. V shed 3 bases, J shed 8 bases, and the junction held 10 bases outside the gene matches. This CDR3 has 15 residues. Written as DNA, the CDR3 is TGTGCCAGCAGTTTCCACCGGGACAGGGATAGGGGCTACACCTTC. Residues: CASSFHRDRDRGYTF.